What follows describes a single T cell receptor beta chain. Seattle researchers signed up patients amid active infection and tracked them longitudinally. As processed by the authors: Nucleated cell counts were estimated from reference gene primer amplification. Here immunoSEQ multiplex PCR was the method, and the copy in TCRdb shows in-frame clones only, minus some. V and J calls plus clone size are reproduced from that table; the DNA served to infer D and trimming. The data contain roughly 250,000 clones, roughly 88% of them seen just once; the ten biggest clones take up about 0.9%. Between the trimmed V and J ends, which lost 2 bases and 1 base, there was a span of 8 bases. Germline values: CDR1 MNHGY, CDR2 SVAAGI. CDR3 length equals 14 residues. These data belong to a study of blood T cell repertoires in COVID-19. Background on the study: In each case, the material was cDNA or gDNA derived from T cells, B-cell-depleted T cells, or PBMCs.

The clonotype comes from a human donor with COVID-19, enrolled during active disease. The donor label of this sample is uncertain. Sequencing was performed on peripheral blood. The genes are TRBV6-9 and TRBJ1-2; no firm D call. CDR3 in amino acids: CASSYTTHNYGYTF. The DNA of the CDR3 is TGTGCCAGCAGTTATACAACACATAACTATGGCTACACCTTC.